This T cell receptor beta chain was sequenced in a study of T-cell reconstitution after alpha-beta-depleted transplantation in children (dated by TCRdb to about 2016). Background for the entire study: T-cell immune reconstitution after TCRalphabeta/CD19-depleted allogeneic hematopoietic cell transplantation in children was quantitatively tracked in the study by means of TCR repertoire profiling.

Via the germline V gene (reference sequence), CDR1 is SGHKS and CDR2 YYEKEE. From the cysteine up to the phenylalanine, the CDR3 has a length of 16 residues. The sequence is cut down to CDR3 DNA, 48 bases in frame from base 1. The germline V end is reduced by 1 base and the J end by 12 bases; junction bases left unmatched: 12. This clonotype was seen a handful of times. No antigen is known for it. No base-level quality is on record; no much larger clone is a single base apart. Receptor amplification or capture employed PCR. The sequencer listed for this sample is Illumina HiSeq 2500. To normalize quantification of the TCRbeta repertoire, the TCR libraries were built with molecular barcoding that relied on unique molecular identifiers. The public reads were run again by TCRdb, first through fastp at Q25 and then through MiXCR, and only productive beta chains were kept. A single entry per CDR3 protein holds the most common genes and DNA from its merged rows. The sample has around 360,000 distinct CDR3 sequences on record, under 13% of them singletons. The ten largest clonotypes hold around 2.5% of the sample.

The chain uses TRBV5-5 and TRBJ2-1; a stretch of 11 junction bases matches TRBD2. The receptor was derived from a human donor who donated a stem cell graft to a child with acute lymphoblastic leukemia. The sample here was PBMCs from the stem cell graft donor, taken from the stem cell graft. The CDR3 in this case is CASSLTLEGLAVPQFF. The DNA is TGTGCCAGCAGCTTGACCCTTGAGGGACTAGCGGTTCCGCAGTTCTTC.